These 13 T cell receptor beta chains came from one sample sequenced in a study. TCRdb used MiXCR to reprocess the 5' RACE reads, holding one entry per CDR3 protein. This sample has some 62,000 distinct CDR3 sequences, with under 35% found just once. Sequenced sample: tumor-infiltrating naive CD4+ T cells sorted from the breast tumor. Subset noted: naive CD4+ T cells, CD4+CD45RA+CD25-. The receptor set was obtained from a female donor with breast cancer.

On this clonotype itself: The germline gene is not matched at one end of the junction; a read error may be the cause. The CDR3 DNA is TGTGCCAGCAGCATAGGACAGGGCGTAGGCGAGCAGCACTTC. It specifies CASSIGQGVGEQHF. The chain couples TRBV5-6 to TRBJ2-7; 8 nucleotides agree with TRBD1. The CDR3 runs to 14 residues. CDR1 is SGHDT, CDR2 YYEEEE, per germline.

The genes are TRBV28 and TRBJ2-1; TRBD2 is a possible D gene (7 bases). The ends were cut back, 11 bases at V and 3 bases at J, with 14 bases in the middle. Looked up from germline, CDR1 is MDHEN and CDR2 is SYDVKM. This CDR3 spans 13 amino acids. The CDR3 DNA sequence: TGTGCCGCGGGGGCAGAAGGCTACAATGAGCAGTTCTTC. Encoded protein: CAAGAEGYNEQFF.

The V gene is TRBV20-1, the J gene TRBJ2-2; D is perhaps TRBD1 (6 bases). The CDR3 loop spans 13 amino acids. With 7 bases removed from V and 5 bases from J, the gap between germline ends came to 14 bases. Germline V CDR1 and CDR2: DFQATT, SNEGSKA (reference sequence). The CDR3 is CSVQGRRTGELFF. The CDR3 region has the DNA TGCAGTGTCCAGGGGCGCCGTACCGGGGAGCTGTTTTTT.

V gene TRBV9 combines with J gene TRBJ2-1, with a tentative D call TRBD2 (6 bases). V gave up 2 bases and J gave up 8 bases, with 8 bases separating them. This CDR3 region has 12 residues. Germline CDR1 SGDLS, CDR2 YYNGEE. This CDR3 reads CASSVSGDEQFF. Written as DNA, the CDR3 is TGTGCCAGCAGCGTGTCGGGGGATGAGCAGTTCTTC.

This clonotype was counted a few times. The CDR3 spells CSASQTANQPQHF. DNA of the CDR3: TGCAGTGCTAGTCAGACAGCTAATCAGCCCCAGCATTTT. The V and J genes are TRBV20-1 and TRBJ1-5; D is perhaps TRBD1 (5 bases). The CDR3 totals 13 residues. V was trimmed by 3 bases and J by 4 bases, leaving 10 bases between them. From germline, CDR1 is DFQATT and CDR2 SNEGSKA (reference sequence).

In this sample, this clonotype turned up many times. The rearrangement links TRBV9 to TRBJ1-6, with 11 bases fitting TRBD1. The germline V gene has CDR1 SGDLS and CDR2 YYNGEE. The CDR3 sequence is 15 residues long. With 2 bases clipped from V and 10 bases from J, the junction kept 5 bases outside the gene matches. The CDR3: CASSVEGTGGSPLHF. In DNA form, the CDR3 reads TGTGCCAGCAGCGTCGAAGGGACAGGGGGATCACCCCTCCACTTT.

This clonotype was observed many times. At one end, the junction sequence differs from germline, possibly due to a read error. This chain links TRBV5-1 with TRBJ1-1; D remains unclear. The germline V gene has CDR1 SGHRS and CDR2 YFSETQ. The CDR3 has 11 amino acids. CDR3 loop: CASSLNTEAFF. The DNA of the CDR3 is TGTGCCAGCAGTTTAAACACTGAAGCTTTCTTT.

This clonotype was counted a few times. This chain joins TRBV5-1 and TRBJ2-1, with TRBD2 identical over 9 bases. The CDR3 contains 15 residues. The V and J ends lost 0 bases and 5 bases, in that order; junction bases with no gene match: 3. Germline CDR1 is SGHRS and CDR2 is YFSETQ. The CDR3 nucleotides are TGCGCCAGCAGCTTGGTACCTAGCGGGAACAATGAGCAGTTCTTC. Translated, it gives CASSLVPSGNNEQFF.

This clonotype came up once. The V gene is TRBV7-2, the J gene TRBJ2-3; D might be TRBD1 or TRBD2, each matching 5 bases. The germline gives CDR1 SGHTA, CDR2 FQGNSA. The CDR3 runs to 13 residues. Trimming removed 5 bases at V and 8 bases at J, with 14 bases between. CDR3 nucleotides: TGTGCCAGCAGCCCGCAGACTGGGGGTACGCAGTATTTT. Its protein is CASSPQTGGTQYF.

V usage is TRBV6-6 and J usage is TRBJ2-2; TRBD2 matches at 7 bases. V trimming: 5 bases; J trimming: 4 bases; junction bases outside the gene matches: 4. Per germline, CDR1 MNHNY and CDR2 SVGAGI (reference sequence). The CDR3 has 14 amino acids. CDR3 sequence reads: CASSQTSLTGELFF. The CDR3 DNA reads as TGTGCCAGCAGTCAGACTAGCCTCACCGGGGAGCTGTTTTTT.

There are a few counts of this clonotype. The rearrangement links TRBV10-2 to TRBJ1-1; 7 positions agree with TRBD1. Germline V CDR1 and CDR2: WSHSY, SAAADI. V lost 3 bases to trimming and J lost 4 bases; unmatched junction nucleotides: 2. This CDR3 region has 13 residues. The CDR3 bases are TGCGCCAGCAGTGACAGGGGGAGCACTGAAGCTTTCTTT. Translation: CASSDRGSTEAFF.

The J gene is TRBJ2-7, the V gene TRBV6-5; 9 nucleotides agree with TRBD1. Germline loops: CDR1 MNHEY, CDR2 SVGAGI. The CDR3 length is 15 residues. The V and J ends lost 6 bases and 1 base, in that order; junction bases with no gene match: 7. CDR3 loop: CASRRTGTGSYEQYF. The CDR3 DNA reads as TGTGCCAGCAGACGGACCGGGACAGGGTCCTACGAGCAGTACTTC.

V is TRBV29-1 and J is TRBJ1-1; tentatively, D is TRBD1 (5 bases). Trimming stripped 6 bases from V and 4 bases from J, with 15 bases between. The CDR3 is 13 amino acids. Germline V CDR1 and CDR2: SQVTM, ANQGSEA. This CDR3 reads CSVEGSGSTEAFF. The CDR3 DNA reads as TGCAGCGTGGAGGGGAGTGGGAGCACTGAAGCTTTCTTT.